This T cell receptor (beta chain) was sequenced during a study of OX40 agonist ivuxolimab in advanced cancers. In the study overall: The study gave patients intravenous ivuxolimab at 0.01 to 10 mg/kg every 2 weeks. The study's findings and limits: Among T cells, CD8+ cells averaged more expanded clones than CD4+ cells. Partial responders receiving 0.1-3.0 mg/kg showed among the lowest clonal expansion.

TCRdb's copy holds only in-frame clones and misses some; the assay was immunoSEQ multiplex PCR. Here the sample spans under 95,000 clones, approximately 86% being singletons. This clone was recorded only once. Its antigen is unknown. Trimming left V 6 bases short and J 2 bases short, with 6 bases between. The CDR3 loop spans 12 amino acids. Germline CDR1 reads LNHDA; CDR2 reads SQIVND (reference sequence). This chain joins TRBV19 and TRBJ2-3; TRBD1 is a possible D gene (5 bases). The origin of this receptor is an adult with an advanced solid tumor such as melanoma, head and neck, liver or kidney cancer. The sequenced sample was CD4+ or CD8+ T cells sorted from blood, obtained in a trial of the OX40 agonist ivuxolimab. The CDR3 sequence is CASRGDTDTQYF. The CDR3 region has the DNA TGTGCCAGTAGAGGGGACACAGATACGCAGTATTTT.